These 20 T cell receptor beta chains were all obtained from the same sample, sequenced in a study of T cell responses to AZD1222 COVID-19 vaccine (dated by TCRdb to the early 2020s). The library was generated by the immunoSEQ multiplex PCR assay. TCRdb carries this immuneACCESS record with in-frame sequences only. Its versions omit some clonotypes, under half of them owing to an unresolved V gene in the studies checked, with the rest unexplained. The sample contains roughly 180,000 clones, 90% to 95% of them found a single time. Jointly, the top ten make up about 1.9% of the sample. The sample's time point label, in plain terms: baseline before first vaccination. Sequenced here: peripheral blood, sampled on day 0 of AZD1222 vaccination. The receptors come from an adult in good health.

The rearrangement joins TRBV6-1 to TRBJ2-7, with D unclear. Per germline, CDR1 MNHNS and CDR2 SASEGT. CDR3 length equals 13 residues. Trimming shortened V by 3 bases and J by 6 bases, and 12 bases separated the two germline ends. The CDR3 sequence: CASSDYGDSEQYF. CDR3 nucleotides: TGTGCCAGCAGTGATTACGGCGACTCCGAGCAGTACTTC.

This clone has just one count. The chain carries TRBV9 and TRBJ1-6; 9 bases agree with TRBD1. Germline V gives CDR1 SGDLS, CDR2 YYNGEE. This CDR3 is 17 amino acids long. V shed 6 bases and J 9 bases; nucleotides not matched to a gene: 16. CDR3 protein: CASTTGAQQGAGSPLHF. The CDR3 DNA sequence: TGTGCCAGCACCACAGGGGCGCAACAGGGGGCAGGTTCACCCCTCCACTTT.

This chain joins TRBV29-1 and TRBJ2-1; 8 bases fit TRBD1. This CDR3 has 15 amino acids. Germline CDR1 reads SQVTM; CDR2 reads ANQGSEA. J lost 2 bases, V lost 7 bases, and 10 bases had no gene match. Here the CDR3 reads CSAGGQVMTYNEQFF. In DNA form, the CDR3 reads TGCAGCGCCGGGGGACAGGTCATGACCTACAATGAGCAGTTCTTC.

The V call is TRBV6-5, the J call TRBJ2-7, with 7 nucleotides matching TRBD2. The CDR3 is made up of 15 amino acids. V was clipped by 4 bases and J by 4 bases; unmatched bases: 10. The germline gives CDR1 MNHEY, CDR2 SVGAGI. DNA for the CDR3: TGTGCCAGCAGTTTAGCAGGCGGGAGTCTATACGAGCAGTACTTC. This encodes CASSLAGGSLYEQYF.

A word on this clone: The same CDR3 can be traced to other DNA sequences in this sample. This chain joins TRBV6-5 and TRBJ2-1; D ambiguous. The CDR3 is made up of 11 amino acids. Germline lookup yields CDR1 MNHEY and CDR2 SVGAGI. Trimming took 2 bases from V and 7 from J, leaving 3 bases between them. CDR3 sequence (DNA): TGTGCCAGCAGTTACAGGAATGAGCAGTTCTTC. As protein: CASSYRNEQFF.

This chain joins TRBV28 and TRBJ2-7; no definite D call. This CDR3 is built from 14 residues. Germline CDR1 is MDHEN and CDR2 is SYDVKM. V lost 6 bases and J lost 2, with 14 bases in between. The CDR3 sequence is CASSTFHSPYEQYF. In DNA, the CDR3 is TGTGCCAGCAGCACCTTCCACTCTCCCTACGAGCAGTACTTC.

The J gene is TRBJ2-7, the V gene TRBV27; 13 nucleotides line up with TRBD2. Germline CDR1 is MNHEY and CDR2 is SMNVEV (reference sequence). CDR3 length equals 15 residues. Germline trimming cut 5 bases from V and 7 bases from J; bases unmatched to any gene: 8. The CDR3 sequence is CASSPWTSGSPEQYF. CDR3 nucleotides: TGTGCCAGCAGTCCCTGGACTAGCGGGAGTCCTGAGCAGTACTTC.

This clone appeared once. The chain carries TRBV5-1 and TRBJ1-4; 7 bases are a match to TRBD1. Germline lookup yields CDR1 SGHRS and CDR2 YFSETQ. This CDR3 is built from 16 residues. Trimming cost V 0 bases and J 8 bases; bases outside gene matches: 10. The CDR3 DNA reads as TGCGCCAGCAGCTTGGACGGTCAGGGGGAAGGAGAAAAACTGTTTTTT. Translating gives CASSLDGQGEGEKLFF.

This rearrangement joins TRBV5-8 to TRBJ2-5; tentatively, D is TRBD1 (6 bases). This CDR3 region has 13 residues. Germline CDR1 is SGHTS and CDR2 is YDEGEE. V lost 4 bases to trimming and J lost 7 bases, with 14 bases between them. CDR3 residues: CASSLQGMGTQYF. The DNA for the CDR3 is TGTGCCAGCAGCCTCCAGGGGATGGGGACCCAGTACTTC.

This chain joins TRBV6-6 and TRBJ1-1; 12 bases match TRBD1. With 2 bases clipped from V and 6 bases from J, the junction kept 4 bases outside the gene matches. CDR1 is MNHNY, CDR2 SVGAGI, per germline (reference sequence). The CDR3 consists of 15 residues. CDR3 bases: TGTGCCAGCAGTTACCCGGGACAGGGGGCTTCTGAAGCTTTCTTT. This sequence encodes CASSYPGQGASEAFF.

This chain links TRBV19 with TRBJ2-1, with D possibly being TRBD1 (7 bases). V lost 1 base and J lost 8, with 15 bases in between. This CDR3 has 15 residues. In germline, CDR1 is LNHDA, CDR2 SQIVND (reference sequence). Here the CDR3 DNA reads TGTGCCAGTAGTATAGGGAGGGGGCAGTTTGATGAGCAGTTCTTC. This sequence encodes CASSIGRGQFDEQFF.

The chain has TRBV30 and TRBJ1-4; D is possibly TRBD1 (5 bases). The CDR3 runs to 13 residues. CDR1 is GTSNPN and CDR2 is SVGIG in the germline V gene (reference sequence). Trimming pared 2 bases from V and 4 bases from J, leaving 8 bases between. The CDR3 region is CAWSMGGNEKLFF. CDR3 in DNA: TGTGCCTGGAGTATGGGGGGTAATGAAAAACTGTTTTTT.

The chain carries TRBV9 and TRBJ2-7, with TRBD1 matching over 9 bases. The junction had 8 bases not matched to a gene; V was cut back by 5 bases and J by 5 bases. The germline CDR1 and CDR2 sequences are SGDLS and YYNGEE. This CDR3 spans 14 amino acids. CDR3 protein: CASSPGTGKNEQYF. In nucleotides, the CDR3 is TGTGCCAGCAGTCCCGGGACAGGGAAGAACGAGCAGTACTTC.

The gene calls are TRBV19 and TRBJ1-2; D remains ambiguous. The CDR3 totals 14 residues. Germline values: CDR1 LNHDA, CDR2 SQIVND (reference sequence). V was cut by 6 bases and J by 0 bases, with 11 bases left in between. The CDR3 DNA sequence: TGTGCCAGTAGAAAACAGCATTCTAACTATGGCTACACCTTC. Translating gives CASRKQHSNYGYTF.

DNA for the CDR3: TGCGCCAGCAGCTCACGACAGGGGAATAATTCACCCCTCCACTTT. It codes for CASSSRQGNNSPLHF. V is TRBV4-1 and J is TRBJ1-6, with 8 bases lining up with TRBD1. CDR3 length equals 15 residues. Germline CDR1 is MGHRA and CDR2 is YSYEKL. V was pared by 5 bases and J by 5 bases, with 5 bases of the junction left unmatched.

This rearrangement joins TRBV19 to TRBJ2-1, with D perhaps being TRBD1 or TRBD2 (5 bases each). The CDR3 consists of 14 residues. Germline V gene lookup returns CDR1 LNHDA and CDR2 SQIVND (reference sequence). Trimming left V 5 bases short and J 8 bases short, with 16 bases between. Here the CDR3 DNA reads TGTGCCAGTAGTCACGGGACCACGGGATATGAGCAGTTCTTC. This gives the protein CASSHGTTGYEQFF.

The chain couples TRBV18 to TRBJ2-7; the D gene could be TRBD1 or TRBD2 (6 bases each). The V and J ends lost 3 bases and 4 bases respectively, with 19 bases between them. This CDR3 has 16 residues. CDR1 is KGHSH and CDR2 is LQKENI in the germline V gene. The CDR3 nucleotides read TGTGCCAGCTCACCCCTAGGGGGGCCCGGTTTTTACGAGCAGTACTTC. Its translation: CASSPLGGPGFYEQYF.

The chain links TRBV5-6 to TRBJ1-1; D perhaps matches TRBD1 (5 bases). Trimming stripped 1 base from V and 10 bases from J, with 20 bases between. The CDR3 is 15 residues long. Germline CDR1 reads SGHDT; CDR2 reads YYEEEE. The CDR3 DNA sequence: TGTGCCAGCAGCTTGATGCTTGGGGGTCGGGGGAGAGCTTTCTTT. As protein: CASSLMLGGRGRAFF.

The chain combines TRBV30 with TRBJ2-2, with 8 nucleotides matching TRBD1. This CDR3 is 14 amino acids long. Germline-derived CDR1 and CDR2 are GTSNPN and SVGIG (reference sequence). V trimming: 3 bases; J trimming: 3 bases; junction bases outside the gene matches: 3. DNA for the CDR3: TGTGCCTGGAGGCCGACAGGGGACACCGGGGAGCTGTTTTTT. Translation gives CAWRPTGDTGELFF.

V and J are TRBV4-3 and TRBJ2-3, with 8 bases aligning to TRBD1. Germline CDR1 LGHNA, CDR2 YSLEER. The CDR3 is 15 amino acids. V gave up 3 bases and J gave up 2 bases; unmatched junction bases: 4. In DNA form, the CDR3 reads TGCGCCAGCAGCCACGGACAGGGAAACACAGATACGCAGTATTTT. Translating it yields CASSHGQGNTDTQYF.